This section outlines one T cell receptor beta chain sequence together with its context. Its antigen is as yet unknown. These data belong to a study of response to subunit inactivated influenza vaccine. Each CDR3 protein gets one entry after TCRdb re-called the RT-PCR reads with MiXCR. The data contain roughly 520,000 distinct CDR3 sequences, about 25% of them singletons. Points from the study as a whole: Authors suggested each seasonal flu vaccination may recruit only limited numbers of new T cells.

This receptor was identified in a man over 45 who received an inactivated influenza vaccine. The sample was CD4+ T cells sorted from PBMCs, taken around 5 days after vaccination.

In nucleotides, the CDR3 is TGCAGTGCCCGGAGCACTAGCGGGAACTCCTACAATGAGCAGTTCTTC. Amino acids: CSARSTSGNSYNEQFF. This chain connects TRBV20-1 to TRBJ2-1, with 10 bases fitting TRBD2. The length of the CDR3 is 16 residues. The V gene end was trimmed by 6 bases and the J gene end by 0 bases; junction bases not matched to a gene: 8. Germline assignment: CDR1 DFQATT and CDR2 SNEGSKA (reference sequence).